This T cell receptor beta chain was captured in a study of blood T cell repertoires in COVID-19. Turning to the study itself: Acute and convalescent COVID-19 samples came from the United States, Italy and Spain. T cells, B-cell-depleted T cells, or PBMCs provided the cDNA or gDNA that served as material.

In the source study's methods: Amplification of reference gene primers provided the estimated nucleated cell counts. The protocol was immunoSEQ multiplex PCR, while the TCRdb copy is restricted to in-frame clones and leaves out a portion. V, J and clone size are those of that table, while D and trimming were read from the DNA. The sample lists some 150,000 clones, about nine tenths occurring once. The TCR was taken from a woman in her fifties or sixties who had recovered from COVID-19. Material: peripheral blood.

The CDR3 sequence is CASSESPGGRSPLHF. Written as DNA, the CDR3 is TGTGCCAGCAGTGAATCACCAGGGGGCCGGTCACCCCTCCACTTT. The V call is TRBV25-1, the J call TRBJ1-6, with 8 positions matching TRBD1. CDR1 is MGHDK, CDR2 SYGVNS, per germline. J gave up 10 bases and V 1 base, and 6 bases lay outside the gene matches. This CDR3 is built from 15 residues.